The rows below give T cell receptor beta chains drawn from one sample of a study of human T cells and chemical hapten exposure. TCRdb re-called the RACE reads through MiXCR, storing one row per CDR3 protein. The table shows roughly 52,000 distinct CDR3 sequences, with around 9.4% occurring only once. Specimen: whole blood, collected in connection with sensitization to the hapten diphenylcyclopropenone (DPC). These receptors were collected from a woman aged 50 to 60 with alopecia areata. Some clones in this sample may be carry-over from other donors' samples. The conserved cysteine and the conserved F or W are not part of the CDR3 here.

V gene	J gene	CDR3 protein
TRBV7-2	TRBJ1-5	ASSLGGFNQPQH
TRBV5-1	TRBJ2-1	ASSVFNEQF
TRBV27	TRBJ1-3	ASSWTQGQSIY
TRBV6-6	TRBJ2-5	ASSYAPRVWETQY
TRBV20-1	TRBJ2-3	SARAPASSTDTQY
TRBV24-1	TRBJ2-1	ATSDSGQGSRNEQF
TRBV7-9	TRBJ2-2	ASSLGPYKNTGELF
TRBV3-1	TRBJ2-6	ASSPYWAGANVLT
TRBV21-1	TRBJ2-2	ASSTRGQRLSGELF
TRBV11-2	TRBJ2-3	ASSSGGLAGTGDTQY
TRBV3-1	TRBJ1-1	ASSQGDLTEAF
TRBV2	TRBJ1-1	ASNEQSEAF
TRBV2	TRBJ1-5	ASSDGKVRDSNSNQPQH
TRBV7-2	TRBJ1-2	ASSPHRWQGLPSGYT
TRBV7-9	TRBJ2-5	ASSLFGPETQY
TRBV28	TRBJ2-5	ASSLTGQGIKETQY
TRBV7-9	TRBJ1-1	ASSPGEETEAF
TRBV14	TRBJ1-1	ASSQVDYLAF
TRBV5-1	TRBJ2-3	ASSGYTGYTDTQY
TRBV28	TRBJ1-1	ASSLGRGTEAF
TRBV19	TRBJ2-3	ASRDVRAGDYTDTQY
TRBV6-5	TRBJ2-3	ASRGDFTTDTQY
TRBV6-1	TRBJ1-2	ASSEEGQGSYGYT
TRBV4-2	TRBJ2-1	ASSPEGPPVENEQF
TRBV18	TRBJ2-1	ASSPLTSFNEQF
TRBV18	TRBJ1-3	ASSPDPVSGNTIY
TRBV28	TRBJ2-7	ASSLSGAGSYEQY
TRBV20-1	TRBJ2-7	SAGPGTGVREQY
TRBV7-8	TRBJ1-5	ASSRQGHSNQPQH
TRBV7-2	TRBJ1-4	ASSLRAATATNEKLF
TRBV28	TRBJ2-3	ASIPLAGGLTDTQY
TRBV29-1	TRBJ1-5	SVQDSHNQPQH
TRBV12-3/TRBV12-4	TRBJ1-2	ASSYQAGPYGYT
TRBV24-1	TRBJ2-1	ATSDDYRNEQF
TRBV12-2	TRBJ1-3	ASRYLQGSGNTIY
TRBV28	TRBJ1-2	ASSLQQAYGYT
TRBV4-2	TRBJ2-7	ASSSQYEQY
TRBV7-2	TRBJ2-3	ASSPGLAANTDTQY
TRBV13	TRBJ2-7	ASSSRRSVRQY
TRBV18	TRBJ1-4	ASSPTLGSGDEKLF
TRBV2	TRBJ2-2	ASQTSANTGELF
TRBV6-2/TRBV6-3	TRBJ2-5	ASSYWGALTETQY
TRBV7-8	TRBJ2-5	ASSLGGLASETQY
TRBV2	TRBJ2-3	ASSAQRAPDTQY
TRBV28	TRBJ2-4	ASRRKLAKNIQY
TRBV12-3/TRBV12-4	TRBJ2-2	ASSLNVGSSGELF
TRBV6-1	TRBJ2-2	ASRQGTGELF
TRBV6-1	TRBJ2-7	ASSEAVRGKYEQY
TRBV11-3	TRBJ2-3	ASSRSGGVSTDTQY
TRBV4-2	TRBJ1-4	ASSQGLREYEKLF
TRBV6-5	TRBJ2-3	ASSSGSSTDTQY
TRBV18	TRBJ2-3	ASSPTADTQY
TRBV29-1	TRBJ1-1	SGRDQVNTEAF
TRBV10-2	TRBJ2-2	ASSWGRLAGNTGELF
TRBV29-1	TRBJ1-1	SVDGHREAF
TRBV9	TRBJ2-1	ASSVATGRAYNEQF
TRBV5-1	TRBJ2-7	ASSLVVGAYEQY
TRBV10-2	TRBJ1-1	ASSALGGGAEAF
TRBV10-3	TRBJ1-5	AISSQGASNQPQH